These 18 T cell receptor beta chains came from one sample sequenced in a study of blood T cell repertoires in COVID-19. Data came from immunoSEQ multiplex PCR; TCRdb stores just in-frame clones and leaves some out. The sample contains 68,000 or so clones, about 91% of which appear only once. Input material: peripheral blood. The receptors stem from a man in his fifties or sixties with active COVID-19.

The chain joins TRBV4-1 to TRBJ1-2; the D gene is possibly TRBD1 (5 bases). Germline V CDR1 and CDR2: MGHRA, YSYEKL. The V and J ends lost 8 bases and 2 bases respectively, with 27 bases between them. CDR3 length: 18 amino acids. The CDR3 spells CASAPSLTRGRPNYGYTF. The DNA for the CDR3 is TGCGCCAGCGCCCCGAGCCTGACGCGGGGACGGCCAAACTATGGCTACACCTTC.

The genes are TRBV7-9 and TRBJ2-5; D is uncertain. V dropped 4 bases and J dropped 5 bases, with 8 bases sitting between them. Per germline, CDR1 SEHNR and CDR2 FQNEAQ (reference sequence). The CDR3 loop spans 12 amino acids. CDR3 residues: CASSSPLETQYF. The CDR3 DNA reads TGTGCCAGCAGCTCCCCATTGGAGACCCAGTACTTC.

This clone was seen just once. V and J are TRBV5-1 and TRBJ1-1; D remains unclear. Looked up from germline, CDR1 is SGHRS and CDR2 is YFSETQ. This CDR3 is built from 15 residues. The V end was cut by 5 bases, the J end by 5 bases, with 19 bases between. The CDR3 here is CASREGGARETEAFF. Written as DNA, the CDR3 is TGCGCCAGCAGGGAAGGAGGTGCGCGGGAGACTGAAGCTTTCTTT.

The chain links TRBV9 to TRBJ2-3; 12 bases fit TRBD2. V lost 3 bases, J lost 11 bases, and 10 bases stayed unmatched. This CDR3 spans 15 amino acids. Germline V gene lookup returns CDR1 SGDLS and CDR2 YYNGEE. The CDR3 DNA is TGTGCCAGCAGCGATGAACTAGCGGGGGGACTAAAGCAGTATTTT. It translates to CASSDELAGGLKQYF.

The rearrangement links TRBV13 to TRBJ2-6, with D tentatively TRBD2 (5 bases). Germline V gene sequence: CDR1 PRHDT, CDR2 FYEKMQ (reference sequence). V dropped 0 bases and J dropped 0 bases, with 9 bases sitting between them. The CDR3 is made up of 17 amino acids. The CDR3 here is CASSLGLGVSGANVLTF. DNA for the CDR3: TGTGCCAGCAGCTTAGGCCTCGGGGTCTCTGGGGCCAACGTCCTGACTTTC.

This rearrangement joins TRBV19 to TRBJ2-5; TRBD1 might be the D (5 bases). This CDR3 spans 12 amino acids. Germline V gene lookup returns CDR1 LNHDA and CDR2 SQIVND (reference sequence). Trimming took 8 bases from V and 4 from J, leaving 11 bases between them. The CDR3 sequence is CASAQGTETQYF. The CDR3 DNA follows: TGTGCCAGTGCCCAGGGAACAGAGACCCAGTACTTC.

The chain combines TRBV7-2 with TRBJ2-5; possibly TRBD1 for D (6 bases). Germline V gives CDR1 SGHTA, CDR2 FQGNSA. CDR3 length equals 15 residues. The germline V and J ends were trimmed by 1 base and 9 bases, with 18 bases remaining between them. The CDR3 bases are TGTGCCAGCAGCTTAGGACGACAGGTCTCTGGGGCCCAGTACTTC. Translating it yields CASSLGRQVSGAQYF.

V and J are TRBV4-1 and TRBJ2-3; TRBD1 is a possible D gene (6 bases). The CDR3 has 15 amino acids. The germline V gene has CDR1 MGHRA and CDR2 YSYEKL. V lost 1 base and J lost 5, with 13 bases in between. The CDR3 bases are TGCGCCAGCAGCCAAGTTGCGACAGGCGGAGATACGCAGTATTTT. The encoded protein is CASSQVATGGDTQYF.

This chain links TRBV13 with TRBJ2-7; 9 bases match TRBD1. The CDR3 is 16 residues long. Germline lookup yields CDR1 PRHDT and CDR2 FYEKMQ (reference sequence). The ends lost 4 bases at V and 2 bases at J; junction bases unmatched: 9. CDR3 DNA: TGTGCCAGCAGCTCACGGGGCGGGACAGGGCCCTACGAGCAGTACTTC. Protein: CASSSRGGTGPYEQYF.

This clone was counted once. V gene TRBV9 combines with J gene TRBJ1-1, with 7 bases aligning to TRBD1. Germline V gene data show CDR1 as SGDLS and CDR2 as YYNGEE. The trim removed 4 bases at V and 4 bases at J, leaving 13 bases unmatched. CDR3 length: 16 amino acids. The CDR3 protein is CASSPHRQGLFTEAFF. The CDR3 bases are TGTGCCAGCAGCCCCCACCGACAGGGCCTTTTCACTGAAGCTTTCTTT.

The V call is TRBV9, the J call TRBJ2-3; possible D gene TRBD1, 6 bases. The CDR3 has 14 amino acids. Trimming pared 5 bases from V and 0 bases from J, leaving 10 bases between. Germline V gene lookup returns CDR1 SGDLS and CDR2 YYNGEE. The CDR3 loop is CASSGTLSTDTQYF. The CDR3 DNA reads TGTGCCAGCAGTGGGACATTAAGCACAGATACGCAGTATTTT.

This chain uses TRBV7-2 with TRBJ2-3; D perhaps matches TRBD2 (5 bases). V lost 5 bases to trimming and J lost 1 base, with 13 bases between them. CDR1 is SGHTA, CDR2 FQGNSA, per germline. CDR3 size: 15 residues. CDR3 bases: TGTGCCAGCAGCACCAGACTAATCGGCACAGATACGCAGTATTTT. It encodes CASSTRLIGTDTQYF.

This clone was detected a few times. The chain uses TRBV18 and TRBJ1-5; TRBD1 matches at 9 bases. The CDR3 totals 15 residues. Losses at the gene ends were 5 bases for V and 2 bases for J; bases not matched to a gene: 4. CDR1 KGHSH and CDR2 LQKENI come from the germline V gene. The CDR3 protein is CASSSRQGGNQPQHF. DNA for the CDR3: TGTGCCAGCTCAAGTAGACAGGGGGGCAATCAGCCCCAGCATTTT.

The rearrangement links TRBV3-1 (or the pseudogene TRBV3-2) to TRBJ2-7, with 8 bases fitting TRBD2. The CDR3 covers 14 residues. Germline V lookup: CDR1 LGHDT, CDR2 YNNKEL (reference sequence). Trimming took 4 bases from V and 6 from J; bases not matched to a gene: 8. This CDR3 reads CASSPLGRGGEQYF. The DNA of the CDR3 is TGTGCCAGCAGCCCACTCGGGAGGGGAGGCGAGCAGTACTTC.

The chain is built from TRBV27 and TRBJ2-1; 12 bases are shared with TRBD2. This CDR3 has 16 residues. The junction had 8 bases not matched to a gene; V was cut back by 7 bases and J by 4 bases. Germline CDR1 reads MNHEY; CDR2 reads SMNVEV (reference sequence). The CDR3 DNA is TGTGCCAGCAAATTGACTAGCGGGGGTCCTTACAATGAGCAGTTCTTC. This codes for CASKLTSGGPYNEQFF.

The J gene is TRBJ2-1, the V gene TRBV7-8; D is perhaps TRBD1 (7 bases). The CDR3 loop spans 13 amino acids. The germline CDR1 and CDR2 sequences are SGHVS and FQNEAQ. V was shortened by 4 bases and J by 9 bases, with 13 bases between the two germline ends. The CDR3 here is CASSWQGGGEQFF. CDR3 sequence (DNA): TGTGCCAGCAGCTGGCAGGGGGGTGGTGAGCAGTTCTTC.

The genes are TRBV7-2 and TRBJ1-2; D is possibly TRBD1 (6 bases). The CDR3 runs 15 residues. From germline, CDR1 is SGHTA and CDR2 FQGNSA. V gave up 5 bases and J gave up 1 base, with 14 bases separating them. The CDR3 sequence is CASSPWTANNYGYTF. The CDR3 nucleotides are TGTGCCAGCAGCCCCTGGACAGCCAATAACTATGGCTACACCTTC.

The CDR3 coding sequence is TGTGCCAGCTCACGTAGCGGGGCCTACAATGAGCAGTTCTTC. Its translation is CASSRSGAYNEQFF. V usage is TRBV18 and J usage is TRBJ2-1, with 8 bases identical to TRBD2. The CDR3 is 14 residues long. Looked up from germline, CDR1 is KGHSH and CDR2 is LQKENI. The trim removed 4 bases at V and 2 bases at J, leaving 1 base unmatched.